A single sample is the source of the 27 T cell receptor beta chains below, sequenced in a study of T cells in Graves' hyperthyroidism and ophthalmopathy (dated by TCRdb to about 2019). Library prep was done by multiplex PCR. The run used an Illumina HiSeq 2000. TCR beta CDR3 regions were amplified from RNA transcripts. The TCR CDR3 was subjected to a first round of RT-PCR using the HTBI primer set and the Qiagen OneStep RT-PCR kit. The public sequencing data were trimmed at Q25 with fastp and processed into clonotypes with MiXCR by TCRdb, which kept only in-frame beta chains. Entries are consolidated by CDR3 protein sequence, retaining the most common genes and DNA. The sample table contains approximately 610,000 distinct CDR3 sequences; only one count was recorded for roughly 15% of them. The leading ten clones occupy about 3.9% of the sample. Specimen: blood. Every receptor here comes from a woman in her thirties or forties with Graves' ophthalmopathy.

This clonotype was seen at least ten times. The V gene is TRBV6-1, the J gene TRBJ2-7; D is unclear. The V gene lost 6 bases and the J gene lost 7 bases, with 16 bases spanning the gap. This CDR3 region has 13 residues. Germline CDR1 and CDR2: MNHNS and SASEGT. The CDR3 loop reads CASSATGLGEQYF. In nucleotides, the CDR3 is TGTGCCAGCAGCGCGACTGGATTGGGGGAGCAGTACTTC.

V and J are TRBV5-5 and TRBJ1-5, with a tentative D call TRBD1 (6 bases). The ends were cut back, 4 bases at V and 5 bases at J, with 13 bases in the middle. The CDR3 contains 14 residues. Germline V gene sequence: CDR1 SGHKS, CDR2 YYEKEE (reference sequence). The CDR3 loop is CASSAYRVDQPQHF. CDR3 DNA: TGTGCCAGCAGCGCCTACAGGGTTGATCAGCCCCAGCATTTT.

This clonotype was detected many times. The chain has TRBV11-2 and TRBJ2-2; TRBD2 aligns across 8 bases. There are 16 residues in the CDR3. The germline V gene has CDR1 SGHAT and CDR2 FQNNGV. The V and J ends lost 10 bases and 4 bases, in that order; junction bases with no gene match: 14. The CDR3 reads CATPATLAESTGELFF. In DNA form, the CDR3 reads TGTGCCACCCCAGCGACACTAGCGGAAAGCACCGGGGAGCTGTTTTTT.

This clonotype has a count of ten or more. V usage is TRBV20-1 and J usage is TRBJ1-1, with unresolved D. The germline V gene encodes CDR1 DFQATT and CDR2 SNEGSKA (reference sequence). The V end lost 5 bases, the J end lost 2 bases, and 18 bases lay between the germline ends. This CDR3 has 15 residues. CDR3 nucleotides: TGCAGTGCTGGTCCGGGGTCGTGGGCCAACACTGAAGCTTTCTTT. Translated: CSAGPGSWANTEAFF.

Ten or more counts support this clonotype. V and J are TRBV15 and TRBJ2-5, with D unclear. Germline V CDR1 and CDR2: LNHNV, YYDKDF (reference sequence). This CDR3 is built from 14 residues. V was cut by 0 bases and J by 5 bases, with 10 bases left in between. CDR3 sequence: CATSRDSRPETQYF. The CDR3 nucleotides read TGTGCCACCAGCAGAGATTCCCGGCCGGAGACCCAGTACTTC.

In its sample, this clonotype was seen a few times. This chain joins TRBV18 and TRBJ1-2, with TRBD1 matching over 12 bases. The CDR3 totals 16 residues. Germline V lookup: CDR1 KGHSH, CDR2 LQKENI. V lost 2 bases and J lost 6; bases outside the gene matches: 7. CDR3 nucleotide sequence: TGTGCCAGCTCACCAGATCCGGGACAGGGGGCTGATGGCTACACCTTC. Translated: CASSPDPGQGADGYTF.

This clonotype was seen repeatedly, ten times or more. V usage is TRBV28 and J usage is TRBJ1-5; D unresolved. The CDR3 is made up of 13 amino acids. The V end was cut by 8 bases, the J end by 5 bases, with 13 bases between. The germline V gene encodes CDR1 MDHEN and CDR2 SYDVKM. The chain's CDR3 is CASGSANYQPQHF. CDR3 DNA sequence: TGTGCCAGCGGGTCAGCTAACTATCAGCCCCAGCATTTT.

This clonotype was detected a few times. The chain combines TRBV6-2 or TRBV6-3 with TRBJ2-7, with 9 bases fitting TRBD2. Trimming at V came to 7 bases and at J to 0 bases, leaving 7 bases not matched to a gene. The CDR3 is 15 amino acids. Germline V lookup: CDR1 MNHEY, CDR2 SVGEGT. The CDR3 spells CASKDGAGGSYEQYF. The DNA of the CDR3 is TGTGCCAGCAAGGATGGAGCGGGAGGCTCCTACGAGCAGTACTTC.

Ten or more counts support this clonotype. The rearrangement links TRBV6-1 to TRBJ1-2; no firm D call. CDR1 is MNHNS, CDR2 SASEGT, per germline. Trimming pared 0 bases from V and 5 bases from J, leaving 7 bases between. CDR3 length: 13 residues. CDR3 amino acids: CASSEAAGYGYTF. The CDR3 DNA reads TGTGCCAGCAGTGAAGCGGCGGGTTATGGCTACACCTTC.

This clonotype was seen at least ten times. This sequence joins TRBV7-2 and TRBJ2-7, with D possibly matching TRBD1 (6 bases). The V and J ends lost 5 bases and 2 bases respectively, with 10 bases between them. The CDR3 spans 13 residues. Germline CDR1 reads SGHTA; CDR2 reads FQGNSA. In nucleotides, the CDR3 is TGTGCCAGCAGCCACCGACAGGCCTACGAGCAGTACTTC. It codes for CASSHRQAYEQYF.

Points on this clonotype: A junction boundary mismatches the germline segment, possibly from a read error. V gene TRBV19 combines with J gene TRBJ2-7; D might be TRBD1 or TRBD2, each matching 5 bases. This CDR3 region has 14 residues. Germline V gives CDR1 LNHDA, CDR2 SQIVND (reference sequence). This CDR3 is CASSTGDGSYERYF. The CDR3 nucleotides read TGTGCCAGTAGTACCGGGGACGGGTCCTACGAGCGGTACTTC.

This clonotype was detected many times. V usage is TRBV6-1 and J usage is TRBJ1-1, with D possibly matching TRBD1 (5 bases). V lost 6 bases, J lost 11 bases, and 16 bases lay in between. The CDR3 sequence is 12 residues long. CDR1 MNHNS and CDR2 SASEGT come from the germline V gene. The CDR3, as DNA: TGTGCCAGCAGCCTAGCCCAGGGCACGGCTTTCTTT. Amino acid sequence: CASSLAQGTAFF.

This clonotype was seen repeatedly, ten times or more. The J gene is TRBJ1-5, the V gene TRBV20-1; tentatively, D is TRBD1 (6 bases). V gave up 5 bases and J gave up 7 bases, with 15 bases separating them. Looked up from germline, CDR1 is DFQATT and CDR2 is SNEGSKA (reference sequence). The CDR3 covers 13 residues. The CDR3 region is CSALDSPQQPQHF. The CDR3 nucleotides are TGCAGTGCTTTGGACAGCCCTCAACAGCCCCAGCATTTT.

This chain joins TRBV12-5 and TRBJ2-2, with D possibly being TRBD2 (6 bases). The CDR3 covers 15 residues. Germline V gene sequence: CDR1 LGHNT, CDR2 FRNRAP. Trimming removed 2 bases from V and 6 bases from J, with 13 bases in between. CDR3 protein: CASGLRLEYAGELFF. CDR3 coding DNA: TGTGCTAGTGGTTTGAGACTAGAATATGCCGGGGAGCTGTTTTTT.

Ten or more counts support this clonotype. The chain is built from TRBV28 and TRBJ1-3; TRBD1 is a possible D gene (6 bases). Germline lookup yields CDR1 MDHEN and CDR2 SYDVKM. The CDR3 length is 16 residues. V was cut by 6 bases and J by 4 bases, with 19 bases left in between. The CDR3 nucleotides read TGTGCCAGCAGGTCCCCAAGTACAGGGTTGGGAAACACCATATATTTT. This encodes CASRSPSTGLGNTIYF.

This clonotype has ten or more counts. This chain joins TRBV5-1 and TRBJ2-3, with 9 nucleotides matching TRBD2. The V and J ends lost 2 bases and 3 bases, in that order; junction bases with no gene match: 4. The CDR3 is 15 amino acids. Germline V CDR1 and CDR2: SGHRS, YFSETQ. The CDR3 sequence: CASSFSGSWTDTQYF. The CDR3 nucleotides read TGCGCCAGCAGCTTTAGCGGGAGCTGGACAGATACGCAGTATTTT.

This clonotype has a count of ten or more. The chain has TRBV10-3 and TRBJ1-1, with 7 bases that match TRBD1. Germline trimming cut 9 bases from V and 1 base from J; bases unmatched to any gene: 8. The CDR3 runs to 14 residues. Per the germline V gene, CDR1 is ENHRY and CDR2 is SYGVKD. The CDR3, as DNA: TGTGCCATACAGGGGAGTAGAGAGAACACTGAAGCTTTCTTT. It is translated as CAIQGSRENTEAFF.

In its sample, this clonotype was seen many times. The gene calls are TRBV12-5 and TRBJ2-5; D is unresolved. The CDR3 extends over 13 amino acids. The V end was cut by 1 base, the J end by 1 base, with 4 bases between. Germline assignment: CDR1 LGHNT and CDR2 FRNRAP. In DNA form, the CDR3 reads TGTGCTAGTGGTTTGGACCTCCAAGAGACCCAGTACTTC. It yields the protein CASGLDLQETQYF.

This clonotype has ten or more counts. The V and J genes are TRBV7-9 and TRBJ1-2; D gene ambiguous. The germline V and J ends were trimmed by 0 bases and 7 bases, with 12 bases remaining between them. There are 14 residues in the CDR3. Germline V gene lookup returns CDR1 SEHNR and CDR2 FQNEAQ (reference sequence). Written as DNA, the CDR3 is TGTGCCAGCAGCTTAGCAGGGTTCGTGGGTGGCTACACCTTC. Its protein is CASSLAGFVGGYTF.

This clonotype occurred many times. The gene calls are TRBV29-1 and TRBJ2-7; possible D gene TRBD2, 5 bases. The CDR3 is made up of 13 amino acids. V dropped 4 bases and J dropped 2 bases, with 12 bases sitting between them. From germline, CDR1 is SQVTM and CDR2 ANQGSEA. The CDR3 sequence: CSVAGSLTYEQYF. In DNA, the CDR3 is TGCAGCGTTGCGGGGTCCCTAACCTACGAGCAGTACTTC.

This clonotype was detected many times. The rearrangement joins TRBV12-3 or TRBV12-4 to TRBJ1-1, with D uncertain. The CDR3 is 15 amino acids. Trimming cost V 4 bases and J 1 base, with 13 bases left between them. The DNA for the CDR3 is TGTGCCAGCAGTTCCCTGGAGGGTTGGAACACTGAAGCTTTCTTT. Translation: CASSSLEGWNTEAFF.

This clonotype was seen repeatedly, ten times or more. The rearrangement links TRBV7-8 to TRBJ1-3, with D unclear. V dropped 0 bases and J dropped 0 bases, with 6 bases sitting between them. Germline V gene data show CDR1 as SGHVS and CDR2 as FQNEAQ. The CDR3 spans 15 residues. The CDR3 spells CASSLAANSGNTIYF. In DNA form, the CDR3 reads TGTGCCAGCAGCTTAGCGGCCAACTCTGGAAACACCATATATTTT.

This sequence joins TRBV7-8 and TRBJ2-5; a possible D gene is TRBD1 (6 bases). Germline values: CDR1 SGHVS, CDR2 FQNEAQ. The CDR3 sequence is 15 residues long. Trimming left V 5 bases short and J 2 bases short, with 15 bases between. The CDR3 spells CASSGRGFGQETQYF. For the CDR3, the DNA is TGTGCCAGCAGCGGCAGGGGTTTCGGGCAAGAGACCCAGTACTTC.

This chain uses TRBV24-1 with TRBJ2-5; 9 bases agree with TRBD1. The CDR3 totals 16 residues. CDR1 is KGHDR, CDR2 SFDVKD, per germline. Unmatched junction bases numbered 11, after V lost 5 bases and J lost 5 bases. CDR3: CATSGKPGQGEETQYF. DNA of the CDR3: TGTGCCACCAGTGGTAAACCGGGACAGGGAGAGGAGACCCAGTACTTC.

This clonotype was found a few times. CDR3 amino acids: CASSLEGYGNQPQHF. The CDR3 DNA is TGCGCCAGCAGCTTGGAGGGGTATGGCAATCAGCCCCAGCATTTT. The chain employs TRBV5-1 and TRBJ1-5; D possibly corresponds to TRBD1 (5 bases). Germline values: CDR1 SGHRS, CDR2 YFSETQ. V lost 0 bases and J lost 2, with 9 bases in between. There are 15 residues in the CDR3.

This CDR3 is CSARRGSGNTIYF. CDR3 DNA: TGCAGTGCCCGTCGGGGATCAGGAAACACCATATATTTT. The V gene is TRBV29-1, the J gene TRBJ1-3, with D hard to call. CDR3 length: 13 residues. Per the germline V gene, CDR1 is SQVTM and CDR2 is ANQGSEA.

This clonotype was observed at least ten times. For the CDR3, the DNA is TGTGCCAGCAGGGGCAGACTGGGACAGGAACCCAGCGAGCAGTACTTC. Amino acid sequence: CASRGRLGQEPSEQYF. The chain employs TRBV25-1 and TRBJ2-7, with TRBD1 matching over 8 bases. Germline V lookup: CDR1 MGHDK, CDR2 SYGVNS. This CDR3 contains 16 residues. The V gene end was trimmed by 6 bases and the J gene end by 6 bases; junction bases not matched to a gene: 16.